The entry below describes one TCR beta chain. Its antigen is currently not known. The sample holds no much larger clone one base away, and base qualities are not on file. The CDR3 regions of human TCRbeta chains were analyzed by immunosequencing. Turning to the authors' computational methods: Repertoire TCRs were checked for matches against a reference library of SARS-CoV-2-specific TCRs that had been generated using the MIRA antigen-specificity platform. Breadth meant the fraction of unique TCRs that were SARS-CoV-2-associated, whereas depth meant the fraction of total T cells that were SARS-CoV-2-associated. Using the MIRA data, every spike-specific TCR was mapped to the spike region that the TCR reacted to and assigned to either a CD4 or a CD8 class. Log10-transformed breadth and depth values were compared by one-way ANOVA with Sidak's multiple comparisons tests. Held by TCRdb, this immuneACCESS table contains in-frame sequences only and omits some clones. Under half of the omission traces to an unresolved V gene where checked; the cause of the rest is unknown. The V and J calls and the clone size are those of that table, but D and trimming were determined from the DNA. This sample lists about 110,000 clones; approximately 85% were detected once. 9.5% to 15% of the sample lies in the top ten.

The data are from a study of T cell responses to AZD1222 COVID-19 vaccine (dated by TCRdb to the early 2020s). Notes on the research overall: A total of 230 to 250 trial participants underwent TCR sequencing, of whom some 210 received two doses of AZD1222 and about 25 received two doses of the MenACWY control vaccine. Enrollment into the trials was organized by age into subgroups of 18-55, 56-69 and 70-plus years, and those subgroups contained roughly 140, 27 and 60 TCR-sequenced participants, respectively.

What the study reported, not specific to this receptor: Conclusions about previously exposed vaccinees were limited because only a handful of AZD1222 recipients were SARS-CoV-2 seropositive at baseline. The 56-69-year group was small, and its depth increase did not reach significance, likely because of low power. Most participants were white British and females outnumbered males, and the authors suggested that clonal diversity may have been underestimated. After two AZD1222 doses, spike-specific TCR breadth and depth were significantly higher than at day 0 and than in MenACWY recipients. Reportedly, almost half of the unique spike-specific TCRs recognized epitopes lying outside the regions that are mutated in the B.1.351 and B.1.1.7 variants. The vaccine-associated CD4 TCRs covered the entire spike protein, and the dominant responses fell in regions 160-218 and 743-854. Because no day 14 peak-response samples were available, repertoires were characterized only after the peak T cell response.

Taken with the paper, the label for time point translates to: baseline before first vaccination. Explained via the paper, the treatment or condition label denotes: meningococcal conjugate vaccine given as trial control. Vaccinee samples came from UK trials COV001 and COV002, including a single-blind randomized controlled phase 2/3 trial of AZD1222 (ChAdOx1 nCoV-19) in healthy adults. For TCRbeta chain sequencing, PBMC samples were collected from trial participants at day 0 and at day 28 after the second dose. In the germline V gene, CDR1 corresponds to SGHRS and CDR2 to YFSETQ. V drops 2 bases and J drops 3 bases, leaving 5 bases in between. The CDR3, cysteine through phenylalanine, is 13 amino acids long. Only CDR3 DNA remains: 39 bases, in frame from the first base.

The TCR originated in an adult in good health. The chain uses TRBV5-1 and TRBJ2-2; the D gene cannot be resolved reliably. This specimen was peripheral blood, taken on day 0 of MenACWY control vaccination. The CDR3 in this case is CASSFDYTGELFF. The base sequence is TGCGCCAGCAGCTTTGACTACACCGGGGAGCTGTTTTTT.